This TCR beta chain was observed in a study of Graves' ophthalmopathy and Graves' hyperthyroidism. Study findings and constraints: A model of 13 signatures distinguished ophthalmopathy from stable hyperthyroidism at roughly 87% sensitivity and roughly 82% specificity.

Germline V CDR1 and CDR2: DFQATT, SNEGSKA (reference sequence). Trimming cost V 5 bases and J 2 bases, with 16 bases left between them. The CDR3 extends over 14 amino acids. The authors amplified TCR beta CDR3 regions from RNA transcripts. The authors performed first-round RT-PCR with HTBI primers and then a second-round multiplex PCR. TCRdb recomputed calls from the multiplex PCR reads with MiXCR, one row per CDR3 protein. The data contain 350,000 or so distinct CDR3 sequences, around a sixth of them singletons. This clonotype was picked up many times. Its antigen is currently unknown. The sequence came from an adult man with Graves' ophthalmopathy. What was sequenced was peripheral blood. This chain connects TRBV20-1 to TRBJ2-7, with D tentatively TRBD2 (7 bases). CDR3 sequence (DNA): TGCAGTGCTGAAGGGGGTGGGAGGGCCTACGAGCAGTACTTC. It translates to CSAEGGGRAYEQYF.